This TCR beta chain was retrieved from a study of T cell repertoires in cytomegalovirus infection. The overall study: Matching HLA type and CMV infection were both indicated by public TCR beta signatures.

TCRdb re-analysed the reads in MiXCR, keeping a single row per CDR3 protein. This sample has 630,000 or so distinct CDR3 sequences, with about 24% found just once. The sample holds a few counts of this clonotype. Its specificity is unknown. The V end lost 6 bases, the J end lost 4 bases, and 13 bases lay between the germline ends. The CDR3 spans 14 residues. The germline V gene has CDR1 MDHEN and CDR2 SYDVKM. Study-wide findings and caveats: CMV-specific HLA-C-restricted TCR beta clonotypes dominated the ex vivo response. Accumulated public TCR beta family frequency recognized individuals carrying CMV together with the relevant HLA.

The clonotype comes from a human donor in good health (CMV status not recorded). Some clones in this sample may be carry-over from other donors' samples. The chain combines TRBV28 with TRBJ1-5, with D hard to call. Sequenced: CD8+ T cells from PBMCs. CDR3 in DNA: TGTGCCAGCAGGGAAAACAGCGTTAATCAGCCCCAGCATTTT. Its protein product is CASRENSVNQPQHF.